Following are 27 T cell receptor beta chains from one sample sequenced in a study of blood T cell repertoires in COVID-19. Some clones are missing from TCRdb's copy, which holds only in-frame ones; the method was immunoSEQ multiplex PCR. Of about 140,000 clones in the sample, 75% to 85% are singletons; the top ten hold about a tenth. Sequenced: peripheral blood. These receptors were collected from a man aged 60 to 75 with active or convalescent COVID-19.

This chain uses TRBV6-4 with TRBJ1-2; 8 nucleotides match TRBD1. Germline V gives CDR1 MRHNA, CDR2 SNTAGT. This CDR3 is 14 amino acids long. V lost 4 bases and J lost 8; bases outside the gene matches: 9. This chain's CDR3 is CASSVSGGAGGYTF. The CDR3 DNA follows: TGTGCCAGCAGTGTATCAGGGGGCGCGGGAGGCTACACCTTC.

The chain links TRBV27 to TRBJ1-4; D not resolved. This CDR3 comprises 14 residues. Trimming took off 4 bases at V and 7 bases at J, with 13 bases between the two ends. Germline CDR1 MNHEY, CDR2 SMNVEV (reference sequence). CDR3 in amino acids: CASSSNLPGEKLFF. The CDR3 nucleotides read TGTGCCAGCAGTTCTAACCTCCCGGGTGAAAAACTGTTTTTT.

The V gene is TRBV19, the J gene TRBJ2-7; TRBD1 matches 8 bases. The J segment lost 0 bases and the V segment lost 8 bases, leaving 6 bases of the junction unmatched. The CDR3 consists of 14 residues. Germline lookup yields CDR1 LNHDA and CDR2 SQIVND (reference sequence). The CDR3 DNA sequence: TGTGCCAGTCGAAAACAGGGGGACTCCTACGAGCAGTACTTC. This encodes CASRKQGDSYEQYF. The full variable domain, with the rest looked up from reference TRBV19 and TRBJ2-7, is DGGITQSPKYLFRKEGQNVTLSCEQNLNHDAMYWYRQDPGQGLRLIYYSQIVNDFQKGDIAEGYSVSREKKESFPLTVTSAQKNPTAFYLCASRKQGDSYEQYFGPGTRLTVT.

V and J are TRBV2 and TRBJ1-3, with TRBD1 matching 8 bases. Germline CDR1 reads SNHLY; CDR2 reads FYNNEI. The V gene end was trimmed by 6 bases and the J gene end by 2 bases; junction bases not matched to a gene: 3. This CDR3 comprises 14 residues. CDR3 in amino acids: CASRTTGAGNTIYF. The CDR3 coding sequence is TGTGCCAGCAGGACGACAGGGGCTGGAAACACCATATATTTT.

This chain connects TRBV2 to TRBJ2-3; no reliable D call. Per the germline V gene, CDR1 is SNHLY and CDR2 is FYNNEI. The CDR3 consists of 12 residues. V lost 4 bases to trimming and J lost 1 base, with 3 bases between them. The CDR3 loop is CASSVGTDTQYF. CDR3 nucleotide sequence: TGTGCCAGCAGTGTCGGCACAGATACGCAGTATTTT.

In DNA, the CDR3 is TGTGCCAGCAGCTTAGGGTTAACTAGCACAGATACGCAGTATTTT. Translated, it gives CASSLGLTSTDTQYF. The rearrangement joins TRBV11-2 to TRBJ2-3; D gene unclear. Trimming stripped 1 base from V and 0 bases from J, with 8 bases between. The CDR3 covers 15 residues. The V gene's germline CDR1 is SGHAT and CDR2 FQNNGV.

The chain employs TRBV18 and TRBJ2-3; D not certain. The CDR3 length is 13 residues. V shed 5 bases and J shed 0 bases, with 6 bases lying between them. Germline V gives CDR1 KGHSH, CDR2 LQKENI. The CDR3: CASSLSSTDTQYF. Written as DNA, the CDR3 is TGTGCCAGCTCATTGTCAAGCACAGATACGCAGTATTTT.

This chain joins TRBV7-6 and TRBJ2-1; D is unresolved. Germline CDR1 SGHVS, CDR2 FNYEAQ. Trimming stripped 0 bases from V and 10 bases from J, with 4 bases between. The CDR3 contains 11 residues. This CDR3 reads CASSLAREQFF. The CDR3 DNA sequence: TGTGCCAGCAGCTTAGCACGGGAGCAGTTCTTC.

The CDR3 nucleotides are TGTGCCAGTAGTATTAGGGAGGGACCTAGCGGTGGCTACACCTTC. Its protein product is CASSIREGPSGGYTF. The V call is TRBV19, the J call TRBJ1-2; TRBD1 is a possible D gene (5 bases). V was clipped by 3 bases and J by 7 bases, with 18 bases between them. CDR1 LNHDA and CDR2 SQIVND come from the germline V gene (reference sequence). The CDR3 consists of 15 residues.

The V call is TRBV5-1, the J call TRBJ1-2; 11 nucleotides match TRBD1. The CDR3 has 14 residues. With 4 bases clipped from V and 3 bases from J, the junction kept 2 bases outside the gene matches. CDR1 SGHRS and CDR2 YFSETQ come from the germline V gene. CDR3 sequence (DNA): TGCGCCAGCAGCCTGGACAGGGGGCACTATGGCTACACCTTC. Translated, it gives CASSLDRGHYGYTF. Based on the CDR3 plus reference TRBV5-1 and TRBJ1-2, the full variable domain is KAGVTQTPRYLIKTRGQQVTLSCSPISGHRSVSWYQQTPGQGLQFLFEYFSETQRNKGNFPGRFSGRQFSNSRSEMNVSTLELGDSALYLCASSLDRGHYGYTFGSGTRLTVV.

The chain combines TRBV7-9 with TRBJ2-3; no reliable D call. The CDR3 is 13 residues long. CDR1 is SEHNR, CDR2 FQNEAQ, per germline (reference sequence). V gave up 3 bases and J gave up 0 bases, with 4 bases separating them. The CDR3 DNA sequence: TGTGCCAGCAGCTTGGAGAGCACAGATACGCAGTATTTT. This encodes CASSLESTDTQYF.

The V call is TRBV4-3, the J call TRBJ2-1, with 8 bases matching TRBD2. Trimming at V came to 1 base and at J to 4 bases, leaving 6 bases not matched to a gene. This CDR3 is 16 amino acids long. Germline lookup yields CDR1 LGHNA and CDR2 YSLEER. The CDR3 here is CASSQATGLVYNEQFF. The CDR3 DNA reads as TGCGCCAGCAGCCAAGCGACGGGACTAGTGTACAATGAGCAGTTCTTC.

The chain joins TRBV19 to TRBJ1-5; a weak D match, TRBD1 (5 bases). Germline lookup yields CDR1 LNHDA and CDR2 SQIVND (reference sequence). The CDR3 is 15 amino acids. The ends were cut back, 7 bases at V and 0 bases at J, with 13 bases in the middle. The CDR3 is CASTTTDYSNQPQHF. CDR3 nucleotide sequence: TGTGCCAGTACTACGACAGATTATAGCAATCAGCCCCAGCATTTT.

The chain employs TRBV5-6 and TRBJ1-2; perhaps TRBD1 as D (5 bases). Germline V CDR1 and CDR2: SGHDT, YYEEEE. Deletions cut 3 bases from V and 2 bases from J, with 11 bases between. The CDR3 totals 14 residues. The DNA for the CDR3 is TGTGCCAGCAGCTCGACGGACACCAACTATGGCTACACCTTC. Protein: CASSSTDTNYGYTF.

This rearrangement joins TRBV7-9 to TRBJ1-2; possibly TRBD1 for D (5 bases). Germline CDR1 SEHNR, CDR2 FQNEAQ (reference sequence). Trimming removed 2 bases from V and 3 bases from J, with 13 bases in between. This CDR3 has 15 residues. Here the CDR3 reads CASSLSVGGYYGYTF. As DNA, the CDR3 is TGTGCCAGCAGCTTATCGGTTGGGGGGTACTATGGCTACACCTTC.

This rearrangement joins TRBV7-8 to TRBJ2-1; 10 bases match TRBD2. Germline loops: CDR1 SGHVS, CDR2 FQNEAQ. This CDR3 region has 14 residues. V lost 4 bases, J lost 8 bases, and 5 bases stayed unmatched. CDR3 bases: TGTGCCAGCAGCTGGACTAGCGGATCCGATGAGCAGTTCTTC. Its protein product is CASSWTSGSDEQFF.

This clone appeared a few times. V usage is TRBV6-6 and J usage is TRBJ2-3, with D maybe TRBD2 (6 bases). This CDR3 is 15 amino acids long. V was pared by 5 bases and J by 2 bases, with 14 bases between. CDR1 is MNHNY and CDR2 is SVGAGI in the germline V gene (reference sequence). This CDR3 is CASSPRLVVTDTQYF. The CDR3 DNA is TGTGCCAGCAGTCCGAGACTAGTTGTCACAGATACGCAGTATTTT.

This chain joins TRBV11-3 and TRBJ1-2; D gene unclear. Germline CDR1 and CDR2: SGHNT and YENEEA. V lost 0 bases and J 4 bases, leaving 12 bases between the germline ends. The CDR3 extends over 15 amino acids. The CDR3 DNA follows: TGTGCCAGCAGCTTAGATCTCTCAGGAACCTATGGCTACACCTTC. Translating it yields CASSLDLSGTYGYTF.

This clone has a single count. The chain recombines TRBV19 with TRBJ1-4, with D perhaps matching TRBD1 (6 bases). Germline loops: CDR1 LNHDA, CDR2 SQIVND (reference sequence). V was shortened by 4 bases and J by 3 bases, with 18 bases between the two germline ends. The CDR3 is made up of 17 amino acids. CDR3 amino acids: CASSTPGRGLSNEKLFF. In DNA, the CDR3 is TGTGCCAGTAGTACCCCCGGGAGGGGGTTATCTAATGAAAAACTGTTTTTT.

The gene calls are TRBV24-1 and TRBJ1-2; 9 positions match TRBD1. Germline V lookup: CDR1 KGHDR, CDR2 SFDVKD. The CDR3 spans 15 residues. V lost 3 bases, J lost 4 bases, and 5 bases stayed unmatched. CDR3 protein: CATSDRETGGYGYTF. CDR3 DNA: TGTGCCACCAGTGATCGCGAGACAGGGGGCTATGGCTACACCTTC.

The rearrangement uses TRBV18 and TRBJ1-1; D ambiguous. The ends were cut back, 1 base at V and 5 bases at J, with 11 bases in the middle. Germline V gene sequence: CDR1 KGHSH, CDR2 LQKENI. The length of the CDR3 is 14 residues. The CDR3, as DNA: TGTGCCAGCTCACCACAGGCAGGTAGGACTGAAGCTTTCTTT. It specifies CASSPQAGRTEAFF.

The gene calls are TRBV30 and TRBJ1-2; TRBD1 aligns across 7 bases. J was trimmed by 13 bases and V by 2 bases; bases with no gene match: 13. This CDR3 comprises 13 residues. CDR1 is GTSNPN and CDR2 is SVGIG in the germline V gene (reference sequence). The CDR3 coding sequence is TGTGCCTGGAGTACACAGGGGCCAGGGGCCTCCACCTTC. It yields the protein CAWSTQGPGASTF.

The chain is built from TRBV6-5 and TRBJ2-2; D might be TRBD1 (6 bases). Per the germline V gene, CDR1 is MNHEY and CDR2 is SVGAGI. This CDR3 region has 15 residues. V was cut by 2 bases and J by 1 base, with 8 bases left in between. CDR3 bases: TGTGCCAGCAGTTACGCGACAGGGAACACCGGGGAGCTGTTTTTT. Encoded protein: CASSYATGNTGELFF.

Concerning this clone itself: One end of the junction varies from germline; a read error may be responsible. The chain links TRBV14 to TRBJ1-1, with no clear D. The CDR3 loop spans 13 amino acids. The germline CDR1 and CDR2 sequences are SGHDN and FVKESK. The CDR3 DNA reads TGTGCCAGCAGACAAGGGCTGAACACTGAAGCTTTCTTT. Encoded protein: CASRQGLNTEAFF.

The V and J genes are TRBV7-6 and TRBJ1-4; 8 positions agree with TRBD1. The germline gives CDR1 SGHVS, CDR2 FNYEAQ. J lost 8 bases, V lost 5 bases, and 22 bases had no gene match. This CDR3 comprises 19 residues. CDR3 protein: CASSPIFTRQGYRGEKLFF. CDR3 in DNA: TGTGCCAGCAGCCCCATATTTACTAGACAGGGCTACAGGGGGGAAAAACTGTTTTTT. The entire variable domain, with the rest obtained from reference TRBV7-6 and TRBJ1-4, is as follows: GAGVSQSPRYKVTKRGQDVALRCDPISGHVSLYWYRQALGQGPEFLTYFNYEAQQDKSGLPNDRFSAERPEGSISTLTIQRTEQRDSAMYRCASSPIFTRQGYRGEKLFFGSGTQLSVL.

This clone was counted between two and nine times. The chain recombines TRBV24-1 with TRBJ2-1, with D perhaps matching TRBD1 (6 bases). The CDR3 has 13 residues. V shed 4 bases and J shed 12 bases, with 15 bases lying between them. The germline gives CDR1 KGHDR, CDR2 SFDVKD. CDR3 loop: CATSEFQGMGQFF. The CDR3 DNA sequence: TGTGCCACCAGTGAATTTCAGGGGATGGGGCAGTTCTTC.

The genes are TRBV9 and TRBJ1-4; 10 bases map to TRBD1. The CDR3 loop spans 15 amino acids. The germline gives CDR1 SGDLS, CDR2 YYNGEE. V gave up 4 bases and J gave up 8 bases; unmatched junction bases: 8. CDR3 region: CASSLGTGEGEKLFF. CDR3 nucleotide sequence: TGTGCCAGCAGCCTCGGGACAGGGGAAGGGGAAAAACTGTTTTTT.